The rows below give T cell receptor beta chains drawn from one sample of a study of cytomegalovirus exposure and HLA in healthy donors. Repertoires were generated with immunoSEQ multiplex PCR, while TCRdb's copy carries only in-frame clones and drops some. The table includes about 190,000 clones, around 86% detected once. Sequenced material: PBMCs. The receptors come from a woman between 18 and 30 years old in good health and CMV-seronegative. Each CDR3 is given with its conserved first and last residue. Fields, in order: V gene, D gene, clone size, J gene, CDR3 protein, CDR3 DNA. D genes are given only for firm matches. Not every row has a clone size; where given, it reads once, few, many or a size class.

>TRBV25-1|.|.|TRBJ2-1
CASSELESSGLRNEQFF
TGTGCCAGCAGTGAATTGGAAAGTAGCGGTTTGAGGAATGAGCAGTTCTTC
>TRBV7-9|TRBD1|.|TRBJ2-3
CASSSGGQERDTQYF
TGTGCCAGCAGCTCCGGTGGACAGGAAAGAGATACGCAGTATTTT
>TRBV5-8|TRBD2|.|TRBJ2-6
CASSLAFGSGTSGANVLTF
TGTGCCAGCAGCTTGGCCTTTGGTAGCGGGACCTCTGGGGCCAACGTCCTGACTTTC
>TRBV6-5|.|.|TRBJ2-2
CASSYSGKRNTGELFF
TGTGCCAGCAGTTACTCCGGGAAAAGGAACACCGGGGAGCTGTTTTTT
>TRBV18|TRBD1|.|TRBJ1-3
CASSLGQSVSGNTIYF
TGTGCCAGCTCGCTGGGACAGTCCGTCTCTGGAAACACCATATATTTT
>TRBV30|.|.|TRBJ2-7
CAWRRAGSYEQYF
TGTGCCTGGAGGCGGGCAGGCTCCTACGAGCAGTACTTC
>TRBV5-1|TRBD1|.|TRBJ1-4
CASSEQGQGLEKLFF
TGCGCCAGCAGCGAACAGGGACAGGGGTTGGAAAAACTGTTTTTT
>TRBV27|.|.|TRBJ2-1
CASSLAGNPLNEQFF
TGTGCCAGCAGTTTAGCCGGGAACCCCCTCAATGAGCAGTTCTTC
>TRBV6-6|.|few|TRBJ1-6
CASSSRNNSPLHF
TGTGCCAGCAGTTCGCGTAATAATTCACCCCTCCACTTT
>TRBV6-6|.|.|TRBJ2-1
CASSSRDKNHEQFF
TGTGCCAGCAGCTCCCGGGACAAAAACCATGAGCAGTTCTTC
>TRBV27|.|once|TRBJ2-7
CASSSTSREQYF
TGTGCCAGCAGTTCTACCTCTCGTGAGCAGTACTTC
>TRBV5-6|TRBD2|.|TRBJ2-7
CASTMGTSGRRYEQYF
TGTGCCAGCACCATGGGGACTAGCGGGAGAAGATACGAGCAGTACTTC
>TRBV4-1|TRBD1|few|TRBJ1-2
CASSQERQGASYGYTF
TGCGCCAGCAGCCAAGAAAGACAGGGGGCGAGCTATGGCTACACCTTC
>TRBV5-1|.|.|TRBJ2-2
CASSLVAQALNTGELFF
TGCGCCAGCAGCTTGGTTGCGCAGGCTCTGAACACCGGGGAGCTGTTTTTT
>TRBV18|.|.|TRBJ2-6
CASSPPLPTGNSGANVLTF
TGTGCCAGCTCACCACCATTACCGACAGGAAACTCTGGGGCCAACGTCCTGACTTTC
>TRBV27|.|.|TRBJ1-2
CASTLGVGLGGYTF
TGTGCCAGCACTCTGGGCGTGGGGCTTGGTGGCTACACCTTC
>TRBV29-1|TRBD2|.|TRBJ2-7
CSVVKASGRIDEQYF
TGCAGCGTTGTTAAGGCTAGCGGGAGAATCGACGAGCAGTACTTC
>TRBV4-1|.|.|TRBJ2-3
CASSQDTGLQGDTQYF
TGCGCCAGCAGCCAAGATACTGGACTTCAAGGAGATACGCAGTATTTT
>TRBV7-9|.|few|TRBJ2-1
CASSLGTDIFVQFF
TGTGCCAGCAGCTTAGGGACAGATATCTTTGTGCAGTTCTTC
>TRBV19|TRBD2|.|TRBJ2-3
CASSDNLAGTDTQYF
TGTGCCAGTAGTGATAACCTAGCGGGGACAGATACGCAGTATTTT
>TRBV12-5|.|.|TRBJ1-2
CASGLSGYGYTF
TGTGCTAGTGGTTTGAGCGGATATGGCTACACCTTC
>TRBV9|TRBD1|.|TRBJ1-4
CASSVDRGEKLFF
TGTGCCAGCAGCGTAGACAGGGGCGAAAAACTGTTTTTT
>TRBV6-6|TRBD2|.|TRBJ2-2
CASSYTSGSGGELFF
TGTGCCAGCAGTTACACTAGCGGGAGTGGCGGGGAGCTGTTTTTT
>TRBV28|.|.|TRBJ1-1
CASSLAGTLDTEAFF
TGTGCCAGCAGTTTAGCCGGGACACTGGACACTGAAGCTTTCTTT
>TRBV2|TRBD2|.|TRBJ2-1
CASSERGLERIEQFF
TGTGCCAGCAGTGAACGGGGACTAGAACGCATTGAGCAGTTCTTC
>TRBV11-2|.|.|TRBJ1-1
CASSFEGGRITEAFF
TGTGCCAGCAGCTTTGAGGGAGGAAGGATCACTGAAGCTTTCTTT
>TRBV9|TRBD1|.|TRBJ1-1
CASSRTGKINTEAFF
TGTGCCAGCAGCAGGACAGGGAAGATCAACACTGAAGCTTTCTTT
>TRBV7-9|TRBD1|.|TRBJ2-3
CDTGDSTTDTQYF
TGTGATACCGGGGACAGTACAACAGATACGCAGTATTTT
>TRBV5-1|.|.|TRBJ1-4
CASRPVATNEKLFF
TGCGCCAGCAGGCCAGTTGCAACTAATGAAAAACTGTTTTTT
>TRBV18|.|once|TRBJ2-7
CASSRPVVITYEQYF
TGTGCCAGCTCACGCCCGGTTGTAATTACCTACGAGCAGTACTTC
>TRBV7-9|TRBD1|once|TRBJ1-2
CASSTLQGAYGYTF
TGTGCCAGCAGCACACTACAGGGGGCATATGGCTACACCTTC
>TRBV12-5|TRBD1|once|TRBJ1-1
CASGLVRDRPNTEAFF
TGTGCTAGTGGTTTGGTACGGGACAGGCCGAACACTGAAGCTTTCTTT
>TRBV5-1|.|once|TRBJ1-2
CASSSLPDYGYTF
TGCGCCAGCAGCTCCCTGCCAGACTATGGCTACACCTTC
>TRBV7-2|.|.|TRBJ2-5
CASSAKYQETQYF
TGTGCCAGCAGCGCTAAATATCAAGAGACCCAGTACTTC
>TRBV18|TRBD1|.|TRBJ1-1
CASSQQGQFMNTEAFF
TGTGCCAGCTCACAACAGGGGCAATTCATGAACACTGAAGCTTTCTTT
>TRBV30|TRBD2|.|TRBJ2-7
CAWSVQAGGGYEQYF
TGTGCCTGGAGTGTACAAGCGGGAGGAGGCTACGAGCAGTACTTC
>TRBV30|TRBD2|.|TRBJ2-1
CACLAANEQFF
TGTGCCTGTCTAGCGGCCAATGAGCAGTTCTTC
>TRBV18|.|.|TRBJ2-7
CASSPGGSYEQYF
TGTGCCAGCTCACCGGGGGGCTCCTACGAGCAGTACTTC
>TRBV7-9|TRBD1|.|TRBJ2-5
CASSTQDRVNQYF
TGTGCCAGCAGCACCCAGGACAGGGTCAATCAGTACTTC
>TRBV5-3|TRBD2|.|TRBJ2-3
CARSLGEGTSGWSSTDTQYF
TGTGCCAGAAGCTTGGGAGAGGGGACTAGCGGGTGGTCTAGCACAGATACGCAGTATTTT